This T cell receptor (beta chain) was retrieved from a study of CD8 T cells in Susac syndrome. For the study at large: When their blood was taken, the Susac syndrome patients had either not yet had any therapy, were taking corticosteroids, or were taking intravenous immunoglobulin alone.

The diagnostic criteria for definite or probable disease, as recently defined, were met by the patients with Susac syndrome. Study-wide results and limits: Clonal expansion involving Susac CD8+ cells peaked in TEMRA cells and active patients.

V lost 4 bases, J lost 5 bases, and 4 bases stayed unmatched. The CDR3 runs to 14 residues. The RNA, roughly 0.45 to 1 ug, was put through reverse transcription using random hexamers. From the immunoSEQ multiplex PCR reads, TCRdb called clonotypes with MiXCR, one entry per CDR3 protein. There are about 130,000 distinct CDR3 sequences in the sample; more than 90% occur only once, and around 0.2% lies in the top ten. As regards this clonotype: The antigen is unknown.

The rearrangement uses TRBV12-3 or TRBV12-4 and TRBJ2-5; 10 nucleotides line up with TRBD1. Sequencing was performed on CD8+ T cells from PBMCs. The sequence came from a human donor with Susac syndrome. The CDR3 protein is CASSSGTGVETQYF. DNA for the CDR3: TGTGCCAGCAGTTCCGGGACAGGGGTGGAGACCCAGTACTTC.